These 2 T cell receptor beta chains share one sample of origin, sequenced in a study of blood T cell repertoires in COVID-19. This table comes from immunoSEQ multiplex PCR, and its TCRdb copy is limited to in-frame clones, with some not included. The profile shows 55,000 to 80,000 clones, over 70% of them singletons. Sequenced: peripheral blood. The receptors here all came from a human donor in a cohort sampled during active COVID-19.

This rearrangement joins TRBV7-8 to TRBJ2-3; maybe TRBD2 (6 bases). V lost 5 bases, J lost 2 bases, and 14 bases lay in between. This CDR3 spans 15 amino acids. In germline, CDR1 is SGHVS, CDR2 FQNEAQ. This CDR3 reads CASSRSPGDTDTQYF. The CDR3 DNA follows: TGTGCCAGCAGCAGATCTCCGGGGGACACAGATACGCAGTATTTT.

CDR3 in amino acids: CASSVKRTVRDTGELFF. In nucleotides, the CDR3 is TGTGCCAGCAGCGTGAAGCGGACAGTTCGAGACACCGGGGAGCTGTTTTTT. This chain joins TRBV9 and TRBJ2-2; tentatively, D is TRBD1 (6 bases). The CDR3 loop spans 17 amino acids. V was cut by 2 bases and J by 3 bases, with 17 bases left in between. Germline CDR1 is SGDLS and CDR2 is YYNGEE.